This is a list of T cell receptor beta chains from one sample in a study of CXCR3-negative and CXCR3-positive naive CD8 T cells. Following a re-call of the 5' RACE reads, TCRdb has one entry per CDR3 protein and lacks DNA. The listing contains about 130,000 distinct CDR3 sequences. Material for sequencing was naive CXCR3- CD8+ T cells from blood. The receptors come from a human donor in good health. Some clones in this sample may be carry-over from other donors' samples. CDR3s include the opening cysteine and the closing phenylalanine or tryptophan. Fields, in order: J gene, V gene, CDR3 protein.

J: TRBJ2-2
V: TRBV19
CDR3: CASSIRGFPNIGELSF

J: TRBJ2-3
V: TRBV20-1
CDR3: CSAEGSKRGSTDTQYF

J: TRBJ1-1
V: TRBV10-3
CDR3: CAISESGWMNTEAFF

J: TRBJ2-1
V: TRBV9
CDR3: CASSLRTSGSREQFF

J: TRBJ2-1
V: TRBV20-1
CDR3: CSARNGQTYNEQLF

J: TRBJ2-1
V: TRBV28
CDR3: CATQTSGVRWDNEQFF

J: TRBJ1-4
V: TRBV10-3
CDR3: CAISESAGINEKLFF

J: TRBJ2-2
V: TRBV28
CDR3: CASSLLRGFDTGELFF

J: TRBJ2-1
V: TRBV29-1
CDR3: CSDTGLVNEQFF

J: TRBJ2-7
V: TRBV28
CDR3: CASYLRGSYEQYF

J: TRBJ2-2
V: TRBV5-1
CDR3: CASGLRQANTGELFF

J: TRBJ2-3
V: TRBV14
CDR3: CASSPKTGVGTDTQYF

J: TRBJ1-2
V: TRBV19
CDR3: CASRTGGGLGGYTF

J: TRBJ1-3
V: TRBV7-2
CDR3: CASSLARGSGNTIYF

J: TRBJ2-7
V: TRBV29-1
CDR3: CSVVTSGREQYF

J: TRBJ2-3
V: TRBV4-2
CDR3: CASSQGRAEGSRQNTDTQYF

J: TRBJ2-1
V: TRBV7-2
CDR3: CASSYDGTSGTGAFF

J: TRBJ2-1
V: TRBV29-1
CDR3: CSAQGTSENNEQFF

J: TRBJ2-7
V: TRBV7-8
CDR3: CASAGTVDYEQYF

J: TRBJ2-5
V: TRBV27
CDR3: CASSSSLEETQYF

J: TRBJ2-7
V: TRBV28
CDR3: CASSLEPGLSYEQYF

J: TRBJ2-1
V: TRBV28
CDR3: CASSPRDYTYNEQFF

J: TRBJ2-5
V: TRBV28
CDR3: CASSLLIGTTTQETQYF

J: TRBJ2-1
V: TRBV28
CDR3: CASSLTFLVARSYNEQFF

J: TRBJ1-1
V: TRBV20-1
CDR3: CSAYTGGDSLNTEAFF

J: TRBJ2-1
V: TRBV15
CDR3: CATSRDRLREPGLGYNEQFF

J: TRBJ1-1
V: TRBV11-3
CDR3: CASSSRGTTEAFF

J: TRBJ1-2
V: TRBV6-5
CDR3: CASSYSGGSLYGYTF

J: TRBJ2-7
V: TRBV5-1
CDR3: CASSLTRKVRSLNEQYF

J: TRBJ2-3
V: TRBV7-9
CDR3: CASSLAPITDTQYF

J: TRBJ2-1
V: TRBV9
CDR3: CASSFPRRGGRENEQFF

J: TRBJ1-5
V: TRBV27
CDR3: CASSTTGGSWPQHF

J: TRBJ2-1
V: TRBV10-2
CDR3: CASSGTNEQFF

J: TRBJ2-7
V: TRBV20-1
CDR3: CSAKGGRVGYEQYF

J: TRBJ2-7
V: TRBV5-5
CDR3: CASSSGHGLEQYF

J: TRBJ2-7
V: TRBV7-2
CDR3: CASSPPSYEQYF

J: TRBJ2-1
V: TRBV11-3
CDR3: CASSSLSGGARDEQFF

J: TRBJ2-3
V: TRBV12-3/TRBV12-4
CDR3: CASSLSRRAITDTQYF

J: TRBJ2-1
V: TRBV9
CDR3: CASSEYAGIGDNEQFF

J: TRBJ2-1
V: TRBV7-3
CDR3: CASSSGQGDPHF

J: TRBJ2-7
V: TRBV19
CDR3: CASSISGAGTYEQYF

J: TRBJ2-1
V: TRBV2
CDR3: CASGRGLTRSYNEQFF

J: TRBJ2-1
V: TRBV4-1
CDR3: CASSLLAGVYNEQFF

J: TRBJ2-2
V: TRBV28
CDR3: CASSLAEGQRPNTGELFF

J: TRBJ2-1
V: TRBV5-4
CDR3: CASSLVGFNEQFF

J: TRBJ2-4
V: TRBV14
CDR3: CASSQGQLNIQYF

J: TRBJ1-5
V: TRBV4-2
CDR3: CASSQDRGAGQPQHF

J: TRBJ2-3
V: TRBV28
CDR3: CASSSSGFTDTQYF

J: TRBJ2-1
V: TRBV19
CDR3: CASSISRQGLWGQFF

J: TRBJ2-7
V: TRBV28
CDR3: CASSRRTNSYEQYF

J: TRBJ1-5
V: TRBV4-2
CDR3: CASSQEYGPHQPQHF

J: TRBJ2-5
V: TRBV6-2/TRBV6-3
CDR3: CASSPHTGPQETQYF

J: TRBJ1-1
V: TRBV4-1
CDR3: CASLGANTEAFF

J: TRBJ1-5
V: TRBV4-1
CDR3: CASSPGGFSNQPQHF

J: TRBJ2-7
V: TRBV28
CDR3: CASSLPPTGVNEQYF

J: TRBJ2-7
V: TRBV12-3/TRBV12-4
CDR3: CASSLGGLAGENDYEQYF

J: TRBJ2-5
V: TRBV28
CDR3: CASTLGQGAIVLETQYF

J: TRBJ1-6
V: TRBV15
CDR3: CATSPARGSSPLHF

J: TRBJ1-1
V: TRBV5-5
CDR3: CASSSVGGELRTEAFF